The next 12 T cell receptor beta chains were all read from a single sample in a study of post-analysis software for immune sequencing data. General observations from the study: Patients had higher frequencies than controls of roughly 5 TRBV segments, including TRBV5-6, TRBV5-1 and TRBV20-1.

These receptors have no identified antigens. TCR beta cDNA libraries had unique molecular identifiers. Via MiXCR, TCRdb re-called the PCR reads, giving one row per CDR3 protein. The sample lists hundreds of thousands of distinct CDR3 sequences, 53% occurring once. The sequencing input was blood. The receptors derive from a girl under 18 with multiple sclerosis.

CDR3 in amino acids: CSVAVLPYGYTF. CDR3 coding DNA: TGCAGCGTTGCAGTCCTACCCTATGGCTACACCTTC. The J gene is TRBJ1-2, the V gene TRBV29-1, with D unresolved. Trimming stripped 4 bases from V and 4 bases from J, with 10 bases between. Germline V gives CDR1 SQVTM, CDR2 ANQGSEA. CDR3 size: 12 residues.

The CDR3 here is CASSFTGISYEQYF. The CDR3 region has the DNA TGTGCCAGCAGCTTCACGGGAATCTCCTACGAGCAGTACTTC. The chain combines TRBV5-5 with TRBJ2-7; tentatively, D is TRBD2 (5 bases). This CDR3 comprises 14 residues. V lost 2 bases to trimming and J lost 0 bases, with 9 bases between them. Germline values: CDR1 SGHKS, CDR2 YYEKEE (reference sequence).

The rearrangement links TRBV4-1 to TRBJ1-2; the match to TRBD1 covers 7 bases. This CDR3 spans 15 amino acids. CDR1 and CDR2 from the germline V gene are MGHRA and YSYEKL. The trim removed 3 bases at V and 4 bases at J, leaving 8 bases unmatched. CDR3 region: CASSHQQGHGYGYTF. The CDR3 coding sequence is TGCGCCAGCAGCCACCAACAGGGGCACGGCTATGGCTACACCTTC.

The chain is built from TRBV6-6 and TRBJ1-2; D unclear. The germline gives CDR1 MNHNY, CDR2 SVGAGI (reference sequence). The CDR3 is 14 residues long. V was pared by 6 bases and J by 3 bases, with 14 bases between. Written as DNA, the CDR3 is TGTGCCAGCAGCCGACCGGACGCCTACTATGGCTACACCTTC. The encoded protein is CASSRPDAYYGYTF.

The gene calls are TRBV6-2 or TRBV6-3 and TRBJ2-5; D unresolved. This CDR3 has 12 amino acids. Between the trimmed V and J ends, which lost 6 bases and 5 bases, there was a span of 10 bases. Germline CDR1 reads MNHEY; CDR2 reads SVGEGT. CDR3 protein: CASSQIEETQYF. For the CDR3, the DNA is TGTGCCAGCAGCCAGATAGAGGAGACCCAGTACTTC.

There are many counts of this clonotype. The V and J genes are TRBV18 and TRBJ2-7; 10 bases map to TRBD2. The V gene end was trimmed by 5 bases and the J gene end by 1 base; junction bases not matched to a gene: 2. The CDR3 consists of 14 residues. CDR1 KGHSH and CDR2 LQKENI come from the germline V gene. Here the CDR3 DNA reads TGTGCCAGCTCATCGGGACTAGCGTCCTACGAGCAGTACTTC. This gives the protein CASSSGLASYEQYF.

The chain joins TRBV10-3 to TRBJ1-1, with D possibly matching TRBD1 (6 bases). The germline gives CDR1 ENHRY, CDR2 SYGVKD. V dropped 1 base and J dropped 5 bases, with 14 bases sitting between them. The CDR3 length is 15 residues. CDR3: CAISEWGGARTEAFF. In nucleotides, the CDR3 is TGTGCCATCAGTGAGTGGGGGGGGGCGAGGACTGAAGCTTTCTTT.

The rearrangement joins TRBV7-9 to TRBJ2-1; D is undetermined. Germline V CDR1 and CDR2: SEHNR, FQNEAQ (reference sequence). The CDR3 spans 15 residues. Deletions cut 0 bases from V and 8 bases from J, with 14 bases between. The CDR3 sequence is CASSLALVGRDEQFF. Here the CDR3 DNA reads TGTGCCAGCAGCTTAGCGCTCGTCGGTAGGGATGAGCAGTTCTTC. The full variable domain, its missing parts supplied by reference TRBV7-9 and TRBJ2-1, is DTGVSQNPRHKITKRGQNVTFRCDPISEHNRLYWYRQTLGQGPEFLTYFQNEAQLEKSRLLSDRFSAERPKGSFSTLEIQRTEQGDSAMYLCASSLALVGRDEQFFGPGTRLTVL.

The rearrangement uses TRBV20-1 and TRBJ1-2, with no clear D. The CDR3 is made up of 15 amino acids. Germline V gives CDR1 DFQATT, CDR2 SNEGSKA (reference sequence). V lost 6 bases to trimming and J lost 0 bases, with 17 bases between them. CDR3 sequence: CSADDPAGSNYGYTF. CDR3 DNA: TGCAGTGCGGATGACCCAGCTGGATCTAACTATGGCTACACCTTC.

This clonotype occurred a few times. The chain carries TRBV11-2 and TRBJ2-7, with D perhaps TRBD2 (5 bases). There are 16 residues in the CDR3. Germline loops: CDR1 SGHAT, CDR2 FQNNGV. V lost 0 bases, J lost 3 bases, and 15 bases lay in between. The CDR3 reads CASSLDSGSTFYEQYF. The DNA of the CDR3 is TGTGCCAGCAGCTTAGACAGCGGTTCAACGTTCTACGAGCAGTACTTC.

This clonotype has only a few counts. The CDR3 DNA reads as TGCAGTGCTAGACCTCACGGGAACTCCTACGAGCAGTACTTC. Translating gives CSARPHGNSYEQYF. The chain employs TRBV20-1 and TRBJ2-7; tentatively, D is TRBD2 (5 bases). The length of the CDR3 is 14 residues. V was pared by 2 bases and J by 0 bases, with 11 bases between. Germline CDR1 DFQATT, CDR2 SNEGSKA (reference sequence).

V is TRBV20-1 and J is TRBJ1-2; a possible D gene is TRBD1 (6 bases). The CDR3 runs 15 residues. V lost 0 bases and J 4 bases, leaving 15 bases between the germline ends. The germline V gene has CDR1 DFQATT and CDR2 SNEGSKA (reference sequence). The CDR3 here is CSARDQRTVSYGYTF. CDR3 nucleotides: TGCAGTGCTAGAGATCAAAGGACAGTCAGCTATGGCTACACCTTC.